These T cell receptor beta chains were read from a single sample in a study of molecular identifiers for immune sequencing clone quantification. TCRdb passed the PCR reads through MiXCR, listing each CDR3 protein once. The sample shows 50,000 to 75,000 distinct CDR3 sequences, roughly a fifth of them seen only once. Sequencing was performed on naive CD8+ T cells from blood, with Jurkat cell RNA spiked in. The receptors here all came from a human donor in good health. Some libraries in this study had Jurkat cell RNA spiked in. The CDR3 runs from the conserved cysteine through the conserved F or W. Each record gives: clone size, V gene, D gene, J gene, CDR3 protein. D genes are given only for firm matches. Size is stated for part of the rows, as once, few or many counts, or as a class when the clone is expanded.

many	TRBV7-3	TRBD2	TRBJ2-7	CASSLGSTSGRAEGSYEQYF
many	TRBV7-9	TRBD1	TRBJ2-4	CASSRRTGQKNIQYF
-	TRBV9	-	TRBJ1-1	CASSVASKGTEAFF
many	TRBV4-2	-	TRBJ2-3	CASSQALELPTDTQYF
-	TRBV19	TRBD2	TRBJ2-5	CASKGLEYETQYF
many	TRBV27	TRBD2	TRBJ2-7	CASSPNGGGEQYF
many	TRBV20-1	TRBD2	TRBJ2-5	CSARDFSGRLEETQYF
many	TRBV28	TRBD2	TRBJ2-3	CASRGLAGLIGTDTQYF
many	TRBV4-1	TRBD2	TRBJ2-1	CASSQGGGAGGPGAYNEQFF
-	TRBV6-2/TRBV6-3	TRBD2	TRBJ2-1	CASSTLAGGRNNEQFF
-	TRBV7-9	TRBD2	TRBJ2-1	CASSSSGSPTEQFF
many	TRBV27	-	TRBJ2-6	CASSLLGPGQSSGANVLTF
-	TRBV28	-	TRBJ1-2	CASSPGTDLIYGYTF
-	TRBV4-2	-	TRBJ2-5	CASSQDTGSLYQETQYF
many	TRBV4-1	TRBD1	TRBJ2-5	CATGQGNVPTETQYF
few	TRBV4-1	TRBD1	TRBJ2-7	CASSHSDRAFEQYF
many	TRBV29-1	-	TRBJ2-2	CSVEGTRRPGELFF
many	TRBV12-3/TRBV12-4	TRBD1	TRBJ2-7	CASSSGTGFWEQYF
few	TRBV24-1	-	TRBJ2-3	CATSDTIRADSDTQYF
few	TRBV24-1	-	TRBJ2-5	CASQRQTQYF
-	TRBV7-9	TRBD1	TRBJ2-1	CVSSLGTVYNEQFF
many	TRBV3-1	-	TRBJ2-3	CASSPGTLNTQYF
many	TRBV28	TRBD1	TRBJ1-1	CASSFGQGVLNTEAFF
few	TRBV6-2/TRBV6-3	-	TRBJ2-1	CASSYVRTYNEQFF
many	TRBV7-6	-	TRBJ2-2	CASSLLFGGATGELFF
-	TRBV5-1	TRBD1	TRBJ2-7	CASSLGDSPYEQYF